This TCR beta chain was profiled in a study of blood T cell repertoires in COVID-19. The wider study: Researchers got acute and convalescent COVID-19 samples from the United States, Italy and Spain. T cells, B-cell-depleted T cells, or PBMCs provided the cDNA or gDNA that served as material.

The CDR3 loop spans 14 amino acids. The germline V and J ends were trimmed by 0 bases and 2 bases, with 9 bases remaining between them. In germline, CDR1 is SGHRS, CDR2 YFSETQ. Original processing notes: Amplifying reference gene primers gave estimates of nucleated cell counts. Profiled with immunoSEQ multiplex PCR; TCRdb holds only in-frame clones, not every one. The V and J calls and clone size come from that table; D and trimming were worked out from the DNA. This table has about 190,000 clones, 90% appearing once. Material for sequencing was peripheral blood. This clonotype was obtained from a man aged 45-65 years with acute or convalescent COVID-19. The V gene is TRBV5-1, the J gene TRBJ2-7; possible D gene TRBD1, 5 bases. The CDR3: CASSLAGYPYEQYF. CDR3 nucleotides: TGCGCCAGCAGCTTGGCAGGGTACCCCTACGAGCAGTACTTC.